This T cell receptor (beta chain) was sequenced for a study of identifying expanded T cells in peripheral blood. A note on this clone: What it binds is unknown.

The data were produced by immunoSEQ multiplex PCR, yet TCRdb's version contains in-frame clones alone and is incomplete. The sample has approximately 100,000 clones, roughly 90% seen once. Findings of the study overall: Across healthy donors, higher total template counts meant significantly greater approximately 2-week count variance.

The ends were cut back, 8 bases at V and 4 bases at J, with 21 bases in the middle. CDR3 length: 16 residues. Per germline, CDR1 MNHEY and CDR2 SMNVEV (reference sequence). The TCR was taken from a person between 18 and 70 years old in good health. Sequencing was done on a sample of blood. V gene TRBV27 combines with J gene TRBJ2-1; a weak D match, TRBD1 (5 bases). The CDR3 DNA reads TGTGCCAGCGCCCTTCAGGGTTTGGAAAAGTACAATGAGCAGTTCTTC. Encoded protein: CASALQGLEKYNEQFF.